Below, one TCR beta chain is given with its context. These data belong to a study of T-cell memory formation after mild COVID-19. The wider study: Largely donor-specific sequence clusters came from two donors.

In germline, CDR1 is SGHVS, CDR2 FQNEAQ. The CDR3 sequence is 14 residues long. With 0 bases removed from V and 5 bases from J, the gap between germline ends came to 11 bases. UMIs and sample barcodes were carried by the TCR alpha and TCR beta cDNA libraries that 5'RACE produced using constant-segment primers. TCRdb independently ran MiXCR on the 5' RACE reads; one entry per CDR3 protein. The profile shows 410,000 or so distinct CDR3 sequences, 20% to 30% of them singletons. The sequence came from an adult woman who had mild COVID-19 (a few samples of this study predate the infection). Cell type and time point are not known. V and J are TRBV7-8 and TRBJ2-7, with D unclear. The sequenced sample was PBMCs or a T cell subset sorted from them (not recorded which). CDR3 nucleotide sequence: TGTGCCAGCAGCTTAGCGAGGACCCAACACGAGCAGTACTTC. It codes for CASSLARTQHEQYF.